The 22 T cell receptor beta chains in this list originate from one sample, sequenced in a study of blood T cells in healthy people across ages. Sample-barcoded 5' priming and a J-beta primer mix drove a second PCR of about 6 to 12 cycles. From the 5' RACE reads, TCRdb called clonotypes with MiXCR, one entry per CDR3 protein. The sample yields 750,000 to 950,000 distinct CDR3 sequences, approximately 32% seen once. This same sample was also taken into another study, of T cells of mothers and their children.

Sequencing was carried out using blood. All receptors come from a woman in her thirties or forties in good health.

This clonotype was detected many times. This chain links TRBV7-9 with TRBJ2-1, with a weak D call TRBD1 (6 bases). The V gene's germline CDR1 is SEHNR and CDR2 FQNEAQ (reference sequence). The CDR3 loop spans 15 amino acids. Deletions cut 5 bases from V and 0 bases from J, with 11 bases between. CDR3 DNA sequence: TGTGCCAGCAGCCCAGTGGGGGCCTCCTACAATGAGCAGTTCTTC. Residues: CASSPVGASYNEQFF.

This clonotype was counted only a few times. This chain joins TRBV9 and TRBJ2-7; 8 nucleotides line up with TRBD1. V lost 2 bases and J lost 5; bases outside the gene matches: 6. This CDR3 has 14 amino acids. Germline loops: CDR1 SGDLS, CDR2 YYNGEE. For the CDR3, the DNA is TGTGCCAGCAGCGTGGGGACAGGTACGGACGAGCAGTACTTC. Protein sequence: CASSVGTGTDEQYF.

This clonotype was seen many times. This chain links TRBV21-1 with TRBJ2-7; the table's D call, TRBD1, has no DNA check behind it. TRBV21-1 counts as a pseudogene. The CDR3 runs 15 residues. CDR3 nucleotide sequence: TGTGCCAGTAGCAAAGGTGGGGACAGGGAGTACGAGCAGTACTTC. Its protein product is CASSKGGDREYEQYF.

This clonotype appeared a few times. A much larger clone sits a single nucleotide away, making a read error possible. The J gene is TRBJ2-5, the V gene TRBV20-1; 12 positions agree with TRBD2. The germline V gene has CDR1 DFQATT and CDR2 SNEGSKA (reference sequence). Germline trimming cut 6 bases from V and 11 bases from J; bases unmatched to any gene: 13. The CDR3 sequence is 14 residues long. Here the CDR3 reads CSATTSGGYNEQYF. The CDR3 DNA is TGCAGTGCGACGACTAGCGGGGGTTACAATGAGCAGTACTTC.

Concerning this clonotype: A much larger clone differs from this one at a single base, so this may be a read error. The V gene is TRBV7-9, the J gene TRBJ2-3, with D possibly being TRBD2 (6 bases). Per germline, CDR1 SEHNR and CDR2 FQNEAQ (reference sequence). The CDR3 extends over 14 amino acids. Written as DNA, the CDR3 is TGTGCCAGCAGCTTAGAGCTGGGGGGAGATAAGCAGTATTTT. This translates into CASSLELGGDKQYF.

Here the CDR3 DNA reads TGTGCCAGCAGCCGCACGGGAATTGGAGGCGAGCAGTACTTC. Protein: CASSRTGIGGEQYF. V gene TRBV12-3 or TRBV12-4 combines with J gene TRBJ2-7, with D possibly being TRBD2 (5 bases). Deletions cut 6 bases from V and 6 bases from J, with 18 bases between. CDR3 length: 14 residues.

Notes on this clonotype: Sequence at one end of the junction differs from germline and may be a read error. The gene calls are TRBV12-3 or TRBV12-4 and TRBJ2-7, with 11 bases aligning to TRBD2. This CDR3 is built from 14 residues. The CDR3 loop reads CASSKGTSGYEQYF. DNA of the CDR3: TGCGCCAGCAGCAAGGGGACTAGCGGCTACGAGCAGTACTTC.

V usage is TRBV6-2 or TRBV6-3 and J usage is TRBJ1-5; no reliable D call. Trimming removed 7 bases from V and 2 bases from J, with 12 bases in between. This CDR3 comprises 14 residues. In germline, CDR1 is MNHEY, CDR2 SVGEGT. The CDR3 bases are TGTGCCAGCACTAACTGGAAGGGCAATCAGCCCCAGCATTTT. Residues: CASTNWKGNQPQHF.

This clonotype was seen a handful of times. This rearrangement joins TRBV7-9 to TRBJ2-5; TRBD2 matches 9 bases. Germline V gives CDR1 SEHNR, CDR2 FQNEAQ (reference sequence). The V and J ends lost 0 bases and 2 bases, in that order; junction bases with no gene match: 7. There are 17 residues in the CDR3. In DNA, the CDR3 is TGTGCCAGCAGCTTAGCGGCGGGGGGGCTGGGGCAAGAGACCCAGTACTTC. Translation: CASSLAAGGLGQETQYF.

This clonotype came up a few times. The gene calls are TRBV6-7 and TRBJ2-1; D is perhaps TRBD2 (5 bases). The last part of the DNA fits TRBJ2-7 better; the J call may be wrong. TRBV6-7 carries the ORF label, with uncertain function. The CDR3 has 17 residues. This CDR3 reads CASSYIGVSSSYNEQYF. DNA of the CDR3: TGTGCCAGCAGTTACATCGGGGTCTCTAGCTCCTACAATGAGCAGTACTTC.

There are many counts of this clonotype. The CDR3 loop reads CASSLDSPLFAFF. In DNA, the CDR3 is TGTGCCAGCAGCTTGGACAGCCCTTTGTTCGCTTTCTTT. V is TRBV5-8 and J is TRBJ1-1; no clear D. Trimming removed 0 bases at V and 11 bases at J, with 14 bases between. Germline CDR1 SGHTS, CDR2 YDEGEE. This CDR3 comprises 13 residues.

At least ten counts were recorded for this clonotype. The gene calls are TRBV12-3 or TRBV12-4 and TRBJ2-7; the D is unclear. Trimming cost V 6 bases and J 6 bases, with 12 bases left between them. The length of the CDR3 is 12 residues. In DNA, the CDR3 is TGTGCCAGCAGCCCGACAAGGTCCGAGCAGTACTTC. Its protein is CASSPTRSEQYF.

The CDR3 sequence: CASSQQGEAGELFF. CDR3 in DNA: TGTGCCAGCAGCCAACAGGGGGAAGCCGGGGAGCTGTTTTTT. The chain is built from TRBV7-2 and TRBJ2-2, with 8 bases matching TRBD1. Germline CDR1 SGHTA, CDR2 FQGNSA. This CDR3 is 14 amino acids long. V dropped 5 bases and J dropped 6; count of bases not matched to a gene: 5.

The chain links TRBV6-2 or TRBV6-3 to TRBJ1-1; no clear D. The V gene lost 5 bases and the J gene lost 0 bases, with 16 bases spanning the gap. There are 16 residues in the CDR3. Germline values: CDR1 MNHEY, CDR2 SVGEGT. CDR3 in DNA: TGTGCCAGCAGTCCCCACTTGTGGAGGCTGAACACTGAAGCTTTCTTT. Translated, it gives CASSPHLWRLNTEAFF.

V and J are TRBV4-1 and TRBJ1-2; D remains unclear. Germline-derived CDR1 and CDR2 are MGHRA and YSYEKL. V lost 1 base to trimming and J lost 6 bases, with 12 bases between them. The CDR3 length is 14 residues. CDR3 sequence: CASSQAGRADGYTF. The CDR3 DNA is TGCGCCAGCAGCCAAGCGGGGAGGGCTGATGGCTACACCTTC.

In its sample, this clonotype was seen a few times. This chain connects TRBV4-1 to TRBJ1-1; D uncertain. Trimming cost V 6 bases and J 11 bases, with 19 bases left between them. The germline CDR1 and CDR2 sequences are MGHRA and YSYEKL. The CDR3 runs 13 residues. This CDR3 reads CASRFGPRLEAFF. The CDR3 DNA reads TGCGCCAGCAGGTTCGGGCCCCGGCTTGAGGCTTTCTTT.

This clonotype was seen more than once but under ten times. The chain is built from TRBV7-2 and TRBJ1-5; D uncertain. V lost 6 bases and J 2 bases, leaving 14 bases between the germline ends. Per the germline V gene, CDR1 is SGHTA and CDR2 is FQGNSA. The CDR3 loop spans 15 amino acids. Here the CDR3 reads CASSRTPGGNQPQHF. CDR3 in DNA: TGTGCCAGCAGTCGAACCCCCGGGGGCAATCAGCCCCAGCATTTT. Variable domain in full (rest from reference TRBV7-2 and TRBJ1-5): GAGVSQSPSNKVTEKGKDVELRCDPISGHTALYWYRQSLGQGLEFLIYFQGNSAPDKSGLPSDRFSAERTGGSVSTLTIQRTQQEDSAVYLCASSRTPGGNQPQHFGDGTRLSIL.

This clonotype was counted only a few times. The gene calls are TRBV2 and TRBJ2-5; 10 nucleotides match TRBD2. This CDR3 comprises 19 residues. Germline V lookup: CDR1 SNHLY, CDR2 FYNNEI. V was clipped by 3 bases and J by 2 bases; unmatched bases: 15. CDR3 bases: TGTGCCAGCAGTGACGACTATACTAGCGGGGCCGTATCGCAAGAGACCCAGTACTTC. The encoded protein is CASSDDYTSGAVSQETQYF.

This sequence joins TRBV7-2 and TRBJ1-2; possibly TRBD1 for D (6 bases). CDR3 size: 13 residues. V lost 11 bases, J lost 6 bases, and 19 bases lay in between. In germline, CDR1 is SGHTA, CDR2 FQGNSA. This CDR3 is CAGTLGGLNGYTF. As DNA, the CDR3 is TGTGCCGGCACCTTAGGGGGTCTAAATGGCTACACCTTC.

The V call is TRBV7-3, the J call TRBJ2-7; 7 positions agree with TRBD1. Germline assignment: CDR1 SGHTA and CDR2 FQGTGA. The CDR3 has 16 amino acids. V dropped 3 bases and J dropped 7; count of bases not matched to a gene: 15. DNA for the CDR3: TGTGCCAGCAGCTTTATCCGGACAGGCCAGGGGAATGAGCAGTACTTC. Its translation is CASSFIRTGQGNEQYF.

This clonotype was seen ten or more times. The chain combines TRBV27 with TRBJ1-5; the D gene is possibly TRBD1 (6 bases). V was clipped by 6 bases and J by 1 base, with 10 bases between them. The CDR3 runs to 14 residues. Germline CDR1 MNHEY, CDR2 SMNVEV (reference sequence). The DNA of the CDR3 is TGTGCCAGCAGCTACCAGGGGAGCAATCAGCCCCAGCATTTT. As protein: CASSYQGSNQPQHF.

The table lists this clonotype with a few counts. The CDR3 nucleotides are TGTGCCAGCTGGGGCCTCCTCAACACAGATACGCAGTATTTT. This codes for CASWGLLNTDTQYF. V is TRBV18 and J is TRBJ2-3, with D possibly TRBD1 on 5 matching bases. There are 14 residues in the CDR3. The V end was cut by 7 bases, the J end by 2 bases, with 13 bases between. The germline V gene has CDR1 KGHSH and CDR2 LQKENI. Full variable domain (rest looked up from reference TRBV18 and TRBJ2-3): NAGVMQNPRHLVRRRGQEARLRCSPMKGHSHVYWYRQLPEEGLKFMVYLQKENIIDESGMPKERFSAEFPKEGPSILRIQQVVRGDSAAYFCASWGLLNTDTQYFGPGTRLTVL.